There are many counts of the clone carrying this T cell receptor (beta chain). Other DNA variants within this sample encode the same CDR3. This specimen belongs to a study of control samples from healthy donors and cancer patients. V was clipped by 7 bases and J by 9 bases, with 10 bases between them. The CDR3 spans 12 residues. Clones were read by immunoSEQ multiplex PCR, and TCRdb kept only the in-frame ones, dropping some. Among roughly 68,000 clones listed, 65% to 85% were seen once. This TCR derives from a man aged 55-75 years in good health. The V gene is TRBV12-3 or TRBV12-4, the J gene TRBJ1-6; D uncertain. Sequencing was carried out using blood. In DNA, the CDR3 is TGTGCCAGCACCGGTGAAAGTTCACCCCTCCACTTT. Protein product: CASTGESSPLHF.